This is a list of T cell receptor beta chains from one sample in a study of CD8+CD57+ T cells in acquired aplastic anemia. TCRdb processed the reads anew with MiXCR; each CDR3 protein has one entry. The top ten clones hold approximately 16% of a sample with about 190,000 distinct CDR3 sequences, approximately 50% of them seen once. Material: sorted CD4+, CD8+, or CD8+CD57+ T cells (not recorded which) from PBMCs. The receptors come from a human donor in good health, serving as a control. Both conserved end residues are part of each CDR3. Clone size, where shown, is once, few, many, or a class for clones that have expanded.

v_gene: TRBV20-1; j_gene: TRBJ1-4; abundance: .; CDR3aa: CSATRSLVAGGVGEKLFF
v_gene: TRBV14; j_gene: TRBJ1-2; abundance: .; CDR3aa: CASSPGGQVFHGYTF
v_gene: TRBV7-6; j_gene: TRBJ2-7; abundance: .; CDR3aa: CASSPTRLAGTHEQYF
v_gene: TRBV10-3; j_gene: TRBJ1-5; abundance: many; CDR3aa: CAISESVGSQHF
v_gene: TRBV10-1; j_gene: TRBJ2-7; abundance: .; CDR3aa: CARSSRTAGSYEQYF
v_gene: TRBV6-6; j_gene: TRBJ2-7; abundance: .; CDR3aa: CASSYQYRPYEQYF
v_gene: TRBV20-1; j_gene: TRBJ1-1; abundance: many; CDR3aa: CSASTFGRLNTEAFF
v_gene: TRBV2; j_gene: TRBJ2-7; abundance: many; CDR3aa: CASSEPNEQYF
v_gene: TRBV24-1; j_gene: TRBJ2-3; abundance: once; CDR3aa: CATSDYGLAGGRDTQYF
v_gene: TRBV25-1; j_gene: TRBJ2-7; abundance: .; CDR3aa: CASSRSGQGGFYEQYF
v_gene: TRBV5-1; j_gene: TRBJ1-1; abundance: many; CDR3aa: CASSSPRDREAFF
v_gene: TRBV29-1; j_gene: TRBJ2-1; abundance: many; CDR3aa: CSVGMSPYNEQFF
v_gene: TRBV7-2; j_gene: TRBJ2-1; abundance: .; CDR3aa: CASSLPSGGGRSYNEQFF
v_gene: TRBV19; j_gene: TRBJ1-2; abundance: once; CDR3aa: CASSMEGANRNGYTF
v_gene: TRBV6-2/TRBV6-3; j_gene: TRBJ1-1; abundance: many; CDR3aa: CASRSFGGVTEAFF
v_gene: TRBV7-2; j_gene: TRBJ1-3; abundance: .; CDR3aa: CASSSGPDRNTIYF
v_gene: TRBV24-1; j_gene: TRBJ2-3; abundance: few; CDR3aa: CATSAWTRYADTQYF
v_gene: TRBV11-2; j_gene: TRBJ2-5; abundance: many; CDR3aa: CASSLGTLGGIQETQYF
v_gene: TRBV6-5; j_gene: TRBJ2-5; abundance: .; CDR3aa: CASSRDRGRQETQYF
v_gene: TRBV20-1; j_gene: TRBJ2-1; abundance: many; CDR3aa: CSARDRGNEQFF
v_gene: TRBV7-2; j_gene: TRBJ2-7; abundance: few; CDR3aa: CASRGKTGHRNLKAYEQYF
v_gene: TRBV11-2; j_gene: TRBJ1-2; abundance: many; CDR3aa: CASSLSPLLNYGYTF
v_gene: TRBV7-3; j_gene: TRBJ2-6; abundance: .; CDR3aa: CASSYEGANVLTF
v_gene: TRBV2; j_gene: TRBJ2-7; abundance: many; CDR3aa: CASKQGKITYEQYF
v_gene: TRBV9; j_gene: TRBJ2-7; abundance: many; CDR3aa: CASSRTGTGESYEQYF
v_gene: TRBV10-1; j_gene: TRBJ2-7; abundance: .; CDR3aa: CASSDRGVTGF
v_gene: TRBV19; j_gene: TRBJ1-2; abundance: .; CDR3aa: CASRTGQGATGYTF
v_gene: TRBV3-1; j_gene: TRBJ2-6; abundance: many; CDR3aa: CASSQERVTGANVLTF
v_gene: TRBV6-5; j_gene: TRBJ1-3; abundance: once; CDR3aa: CASKAGSENTIYF
v_gene: TRBV20-1; j_gene: TRBJ1-4; abundance: few; CDR3aa: CSARGAAGNNEELFF
v_gene: TRBV15; j_gene: TRBJ2-5; abundance: many; CDR3aa: CATSRDLAGKRVGYKETQYF
v_gene: TRBV20-1; j_gene: TRBJ2-3; abundance: many; CDR3aa: CSARDSGTDTQYF
v_gene: TRBV7-2; j_gene: TRBJ2-7; abundance: many; CDR3aa: CASGSGSYEQYF
v_gene: TRBV7-8; j_gene: TRBJ2-1; abundance: .; CDR3aa: CASSAPSGGGEQFF
v_gene: TRBV4-1; j_gene: TRBJ2-1; abundance: many; CDR3aa: CASSHNLDTVRVEQFF
v_gene: TRBV5-8; j_gene: TRBJ1-6; abundance: many; CDR3aa: CASSRDSSSYNSPLHF
v_gene: TRBV9; j_gene: TRBJ2-7; abundance: many; CDR3aa: CASSLGGALSYEQYF
v_gene: TRBV15; j_gene: TRBJ2-7; abundance: .; CDR3aa: CATRDSVAYEQYF
v_gene: TRBV10-3; j_gene: TRBJ2-7; abundance: .; CDR3aa: CAISEYTYEQYF
v_gene: TRBV19; j_gene: TRBJ1-4; abundance: .; CDR3aa: CASLSGNNREKLFF
v_gene: TRBV3-1; j_gene: TRBJ2-3; abundance: .; CDR3aa: CASKAGGSTDTQYF
v_gene: TRBV7-6; j_gene: TRBJ1-4; abundance: .; CDR3aa: CASSLNRVEKLFF
v_gene: TRBV19; j_gene: TRBJ2-7; abundance: .; CDR3aa: CASSSGQGSSYEQYF
v_gene: TRBV2; j_gene: TRBJ2-7; abundance: few; CDR3aa: CASSASGTSWGEQYF
v_gene: TRBV5-4; j_gene: TRBJ1-6; abundance: .; CDR3aa: CASSLETGATSALHF
v_gene: TRBV5-8; j_gene: TRBJ1-6; abundance: many; CDR3aa: CASSPGGDSPLHF
v_gene: TRBV7-6; j_gene: TRBJ2-5; abundance: .; CDR3aa: CASSFTSGGAEETQYF
v_gene: TRBV12-3/TRBV12-4; j_gene: TRBJ2-7; abundance: once; CDR3aa: CASSGGNNEQYF
v_gene: TRBV9; j_gene: TRBJ2-7; abundance: .; CDR3aa: CASSHTEDSYEQYF
v_gene: TRBV7-2; j_gene: TRBJ2-5; abundance: .; CDR3aa: CASSSQGAVETQYF
v_gene: TRBV6-2/TRBV6-3; j_gene: TRBJ1-3; abundance: many; CDR3aa: CASSYREGRNTIYF
v_gene: TRBV7-9; j_gene: TRBJ1-3; abundance: .; CDR3aa: CASSLTASGSTIYF
v_gene: TRBV19; j_gene: TRBJ1-2; abundance: .; CDR3aa: CASSSGVPSGGYTF
v_gene: TRBV4-1; j_gene: TRBJ1-6; abundance: few; CDR3aa: CASSQVGTDSPLHF